The T cell receptor (beta chain) under discussion was sequenced for a study of cytomegalovirus exposure and HLA in healthy donors (dated by TCRdb to 2015 to 2018). Regarding the study in general: In an earlier analysis of 550 to 750 of the donors, about 260 Gb of sequence data and roughly 100 million unique TCR beta sequences from 180 million or so T cells were reported. Around 320 gigabases of sequencing data and 70 million to 100 million unique TCR sequences were included in an early release covering several hundred HLA-typed donors. Among the roughly 390 genotyped donors, around 81% belonged to the genetic ancestry cluster associated with self-reported Caucasian donors. The study aimed to test whether cataloging public T cell receptors could reveal signatures of past pathogen exposure. Using immunosequencing, the study profiled T cell repertoires from about 650 subjects and related those repertoires to cytomegalovirus serostatus. A separate validation cohort of roughly 120 different subjects was used in addition to the roughly 700-subject first cohort. To predict cytomegalovirus infection status, the study combined high-throughput TCR immunosequencing, statistical association of individual TCRs with disease status, and machine learning. To study patterns of TCR occurrence, a later analysis re-analyzed previously published TCR beta repertoires from several hundred donors and added high-resolution HLA genotyping. Rather than drawing on any new phenotypic data, the later analysis identified candidate immune exposures from TCR beta sequences and the way those sequences occurred across donors. To decide whether each TCR beta V gene segment behaved as functional or pseudogenic, an earlier analysis of fewer than 750 of the donors relied on high-throughput TCR beta sequencing. Donor age, sex, ethnicity and CMV serostatus were compiled together with the repertoire data. A later genetic analysis took genome-wide SNP genotypes for about three fifths of the 666 donors and used that subset as a discovery cohort. All discovery cohort repertoires had been generated using a single sequencing platform. HLA typing covered class I and class II loci at four-digit resolution. The number of donors typed differed by locus, with roughly 629-640 for A, B, C, DRB1 and DQB1, more than 500 for DQA1, 600 to 610 for DPA1, and some 450 for DPB1. A handful of DR-DQ haplotypes were handled as single units for association and clustering because linkage in the cohort was strong. Across around 400 genotyped donors of the cohort, an average of about 250,000 unique TCR beta nucleotide sequences per donor were sequenced, and roughly 18% of those sequences were non-productive.

Library method: the immunoSEQ multiplex PCR assay. For the multiplex PCR, a mixture combining 60 forward primers for TCR Vbeta segments and 13 reverse primers for TCR Jbeta segments was used. Amplification of the CDR3 region of rearranged TCR beta genes was performed with a multiplex PCR assay on genomic DNA. On the Illumina HiSeq System, the amplified TCR beta libraries were sequenced as 87-base-pair reads. For the original study's pipeline: Across the roughly 640 repertoires, a later analysis counted some 81 million unique TCR beta chains, 8.5 million to 12 million of which were shared by at least two donors. Raw reads were error-corrected and collapsed into unique sequences with a nearest-neighbor algorithm that merged closely related sequences to remove PCR and sequencing errors. Alignment of CDR3 sequences to IMGT reference sequences was used to assign V, D and J gene segments. For a sequence to be retained, a match of at least six nucleotides to both a V gene segment and a J gene segment was required. A rearrangement was called productive if the CDR3 had no stop codons and remained in frame with V and J, and every other rearrangement was called non-productive. Following IMGT convention, CDR3 was defined as the stretch from the second conserved V-encoded cysteine up to the conserved J-encoded phenylalanine. In an earlier analysis of some 550 of the donors, sequences lacking an unambiguous match to a single V gene segment were excluded. An earlier analysis of fewer than 750 of the donors called V segments functional above 56.7% productive rearrangements and segregating when the between-donor standard deviation exceeded 5%. A statistical classification framework was built for diagnosing cytomegalovirus status from the catalog of TCR beta chain sequences. In a later analysis, V and J genes were assigned by comparing TCR nucleotide sequences against IMGT/GENE-DB human TR gene sequences. A later analysis assigned CDR3 sequences and most-parsimonious VDJ recombination scenarios with the TCRdist pipeline. In a later analysis, each TCR beta chain was defined by its CDR3 amino acid sequence together with its V-gene family, and reads lacking a unique V-gene family were excluded. To address suspected cross-contamination and a sequencing artifact, a later analysis removed roughly 580 highly shared, low-generation-probability nucleotide sequences. In a later analysis, a clonal expansion index for each public chain was calculated from normalized within-repertoire ranks of inferred template counts. In a later analysis, generation probabilities were computed using a VDJ recombination model fitted to out-of-frame rearrangements, and the results were checked against IGoR. Hypergeometric tests were used in a later analysis to score TCR-TCR, TCR-HLA and TCR-CMV co-occurrence, with a repertoire-size bias correction applied to the TCR pairs. In a later analysis, false discovery rates were estimated by permuting HLA or CMV assignments 20 times. In a later analysis, co-occurring TCRs were grouped using DBSCAN, with TCRdist sequence similarity added in when clustering inside HLA-allele-positive subsets. For co-occurrence clustering, repertoires with fewer than 30,000 or more than 120,000 public chains were excluded, along with roughly 5 repertoires with anomalous nucleotide sharing. TCRdb re-hosts the immuneACCESS table, in-frame sequences only. Its copies lack some clones; in the studies checked, an unresolved V gene accounts for under half of them, and the cause for the rest is not known. V and J calls and clone size are given by that table; D and trimming were obtained from the DNA. Here the sample has about 160,000 clones; about 83% occur a single time. The ten most abundant clones make up over 0.8% of the sample.

The cohort consisted of 600 to 700 healthy bone marrow donors. Cohort members were all nominally healthy when sampled, although unrecorded immune exposures were likely present. The donor was CMV seronegative and was included in the group of 352 seronegative cohort members. Each donor provided a peripheral blood sample, and peripheral blood mononuclear cells were used for TCR beta sequencing. Genomic DNA extraction from the blood cell samples was performed with the Qiagen DNeasy Blood Extraction Kit. What the authors observed across the whole study: Compared with the 666-donor mean, donors in an Asian-associated ancestry cluster had fewer N-insertions in productive TCRs, according to a later genetic analysis. In vitro tests confirmed that a few of the cytomegalovirus-associated TCR beta chains recognize cytomegalovirus antigens. A later genetic analysis associated a missense DCLRE1C variant with V-gene and J-gene trimming of TCR beta chains, and an independent cohort replicated the association. The study gave a list of 150 to 200 TCR beta chains associated with cytomegalovirus. According to a later analysis, parvovirus B19, influenza, CMV and Epstein-Barr virus appeared linked to several top co-occurrence clusters. Correlated functional status among segregating V segments might reflect linkage disequilibrium, but an unknown experimental factor could not be ruled out. According to a later analysis, most CMV-associated TCR beta chains appeared to be HLA-restricted, and the HLA associations seemed to be driven largely by CMV exposure. Roughly uniform sequencing depth across donors was assumed in presence/absence analyses, although this assumption may not hold. An earlier analysis of around 540 of the donors showed that most TCR beta V segments appeared in productive rearrangements either about 87% or about 30% of the time, which broadly matched IMGT annotations. A further reported finding was that TCR beta sequences accurately predicted the HLA-A and HLA-B alleles for most subjects in the first cohort. It was suggested by the authors that the approach could potentially be generalized to other disease states and immunological phenotypes. Some IMGT-functional V segments, including TRBV6-2 and TRBV6-3, could not be distinguished by the 87-base-pair reads and were therefore excluded. At a false discovery rate of 0.05, a later analysis linked 15,000 to 20,000 TCR beta sequences to specific HLA alleles. The earlier analysis of approximately 560 of the donors excluded some 15 rarely observed V segments, including chromosome 9 orphons, because counts were too low. Because HLA typing was missing for some donors at each locus, association tests included only the typed subset. The cohort was sequenced for TCR beta chains only, and without alpha or paired-chain data the features that could be detected were limited. In both the original and validation cohorts, the classifier was reported to diagnose cytomegalovirus status with high specificity and sensitivity. A group of highly shared sequence variants was considered likely to be a technical artifact of the sequencing pipeline. Compared with equally common non-associated chains, HLA-associated TCR beta chains in a later analysis were more clonally expanded and had lower generation probabilities. The only immune exposure information available for the cohort was CMV serostatus. Assigning TCR associations to individual alleles was difficult when HLA alleles, especially DR and DQ, strongly co-occurred. In a later analysis, the rate of TCR association differed among HLA loci, with DRB1 alleles having the most associated TCRs and HLA-C alleles having the fewest. Most TCR sequences were seen in very few donors, while some public TCRs were found in many individuals.

There are a few counts of this clone. The clone's antigen remains unknown. Per-base qualities were not stored, and no clone one base away is much larger. The CDR3, from cysteine to phenylalanine, totals 13 residues. Only the CDR3 portion is preserved as DNA: 39 bases, with reading frame beginning at the first base. Reading the germline V gene (reference sequence) gives CDR1 SGHAT and CDR2 FQDESV. V sheds 1 base and J sheds 7 bases, leaving 8 bases between their ends. The TCR sequence derives from a woman aged 30 to 39 in good health and CMV-seronegative. Input material: PBMCs. The V gene is TRBV11-1 and the J gene is TRBJ1-5, with the D gene call left open. The nucleotide sequence is given as TGTGCCAGCAGCTTAGGCCGAGGGCAGCCCCAGCATTTT. Its amino acids are CASSLGRGQPQHF.